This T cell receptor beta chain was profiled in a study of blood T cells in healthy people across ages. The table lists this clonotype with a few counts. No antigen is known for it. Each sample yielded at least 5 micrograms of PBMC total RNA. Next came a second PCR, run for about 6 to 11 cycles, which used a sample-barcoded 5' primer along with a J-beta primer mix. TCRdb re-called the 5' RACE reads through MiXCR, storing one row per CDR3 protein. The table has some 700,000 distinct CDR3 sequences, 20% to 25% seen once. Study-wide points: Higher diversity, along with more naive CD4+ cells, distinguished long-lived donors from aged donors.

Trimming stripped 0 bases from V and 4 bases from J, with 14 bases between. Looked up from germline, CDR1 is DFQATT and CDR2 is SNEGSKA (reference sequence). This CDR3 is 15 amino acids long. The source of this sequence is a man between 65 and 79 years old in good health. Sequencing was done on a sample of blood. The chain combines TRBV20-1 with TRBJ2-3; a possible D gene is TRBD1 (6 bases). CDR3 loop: CSARDRAGVSDTQYF. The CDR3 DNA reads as TGCAGTGCTAGAGATCGGGCAGGGGTGTCAGATACGCAGTATTTT.